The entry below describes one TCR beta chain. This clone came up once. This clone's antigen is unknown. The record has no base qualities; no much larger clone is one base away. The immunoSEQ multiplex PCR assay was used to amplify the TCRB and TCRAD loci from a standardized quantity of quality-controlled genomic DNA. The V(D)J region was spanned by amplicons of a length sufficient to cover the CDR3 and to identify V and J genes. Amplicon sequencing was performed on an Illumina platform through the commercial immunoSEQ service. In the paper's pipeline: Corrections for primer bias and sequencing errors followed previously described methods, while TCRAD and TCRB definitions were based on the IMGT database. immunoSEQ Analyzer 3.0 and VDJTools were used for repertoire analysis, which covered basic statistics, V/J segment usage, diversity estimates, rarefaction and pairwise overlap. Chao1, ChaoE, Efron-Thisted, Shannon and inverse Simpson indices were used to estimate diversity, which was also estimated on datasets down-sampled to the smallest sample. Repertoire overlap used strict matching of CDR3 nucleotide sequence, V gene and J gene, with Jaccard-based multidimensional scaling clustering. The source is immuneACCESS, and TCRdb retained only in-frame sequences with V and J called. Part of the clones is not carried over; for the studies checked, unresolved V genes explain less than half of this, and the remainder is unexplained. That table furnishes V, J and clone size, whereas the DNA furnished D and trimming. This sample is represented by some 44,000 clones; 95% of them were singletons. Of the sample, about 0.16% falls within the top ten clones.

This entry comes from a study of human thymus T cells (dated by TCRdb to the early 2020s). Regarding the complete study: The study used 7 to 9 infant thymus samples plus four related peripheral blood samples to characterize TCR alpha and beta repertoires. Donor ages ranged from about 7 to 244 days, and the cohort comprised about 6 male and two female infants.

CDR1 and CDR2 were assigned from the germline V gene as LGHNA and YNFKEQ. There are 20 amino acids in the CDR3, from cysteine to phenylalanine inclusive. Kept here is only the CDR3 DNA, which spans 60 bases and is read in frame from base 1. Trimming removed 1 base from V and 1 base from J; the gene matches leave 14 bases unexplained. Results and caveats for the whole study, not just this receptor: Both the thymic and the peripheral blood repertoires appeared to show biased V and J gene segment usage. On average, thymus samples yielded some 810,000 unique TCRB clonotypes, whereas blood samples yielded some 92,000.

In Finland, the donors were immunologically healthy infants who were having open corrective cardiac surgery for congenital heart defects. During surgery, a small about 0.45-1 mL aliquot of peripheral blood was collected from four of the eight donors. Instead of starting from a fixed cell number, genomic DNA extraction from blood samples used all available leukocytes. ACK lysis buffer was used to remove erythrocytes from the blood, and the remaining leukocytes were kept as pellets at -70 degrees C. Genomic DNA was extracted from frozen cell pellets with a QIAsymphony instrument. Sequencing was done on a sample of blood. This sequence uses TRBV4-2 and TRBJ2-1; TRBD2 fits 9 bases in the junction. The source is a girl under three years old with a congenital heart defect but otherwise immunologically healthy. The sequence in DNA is TGTGCCAGCAGCCAAGTCTCTCGAGTGGGCGGGAGGGAATCCTACAATGAGCAGTTCTTC. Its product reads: CASSQVSRVGGRESYNEQFF.